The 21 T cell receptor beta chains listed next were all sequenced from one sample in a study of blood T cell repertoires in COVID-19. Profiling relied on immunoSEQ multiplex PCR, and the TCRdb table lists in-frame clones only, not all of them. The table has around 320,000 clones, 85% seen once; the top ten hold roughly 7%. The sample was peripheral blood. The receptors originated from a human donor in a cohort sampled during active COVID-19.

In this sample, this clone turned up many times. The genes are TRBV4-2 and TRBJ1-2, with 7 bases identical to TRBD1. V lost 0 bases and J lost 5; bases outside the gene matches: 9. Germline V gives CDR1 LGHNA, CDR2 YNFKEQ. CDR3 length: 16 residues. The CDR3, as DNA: TGTGCCAGCAGCCAAGAAAGACAGGGACCTGGGTATGGCTACACCTTC. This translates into CASSQERQGPGYGYTF.

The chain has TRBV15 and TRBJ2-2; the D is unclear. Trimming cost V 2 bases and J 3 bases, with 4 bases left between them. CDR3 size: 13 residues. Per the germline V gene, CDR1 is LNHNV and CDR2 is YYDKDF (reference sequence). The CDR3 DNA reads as TGTGCCACCAGCAGATCCGACACCGGGGAGCTGTTTTTT. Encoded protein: CATSRSDTGELFF.

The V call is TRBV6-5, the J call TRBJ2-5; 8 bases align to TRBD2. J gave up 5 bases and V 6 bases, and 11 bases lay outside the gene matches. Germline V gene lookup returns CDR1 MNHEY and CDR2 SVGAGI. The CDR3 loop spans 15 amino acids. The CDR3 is CASSFRGGPSETQYF. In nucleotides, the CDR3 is TGTGCCAGCAGCTTTCGGGGGGGGCCTTCGGAGACCCAGTACTTC.

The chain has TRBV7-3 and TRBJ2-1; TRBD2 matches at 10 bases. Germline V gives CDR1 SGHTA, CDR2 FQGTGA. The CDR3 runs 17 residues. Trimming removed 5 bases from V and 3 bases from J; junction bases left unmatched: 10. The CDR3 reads CASSLRPGTSDYNEQFF. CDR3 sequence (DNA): TGTGCCAGCAGCCTCCGCCCGGGGACTAGCGACTACAATGAGCAGTTCTTC.

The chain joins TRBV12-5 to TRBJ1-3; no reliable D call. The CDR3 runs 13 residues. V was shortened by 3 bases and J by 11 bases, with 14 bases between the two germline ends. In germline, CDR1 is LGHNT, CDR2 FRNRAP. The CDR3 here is CASGLRPRDSIYF. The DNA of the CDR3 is TGTGCTAGTGGTTTAAGGCCACGGGATTCCATATATTTT.

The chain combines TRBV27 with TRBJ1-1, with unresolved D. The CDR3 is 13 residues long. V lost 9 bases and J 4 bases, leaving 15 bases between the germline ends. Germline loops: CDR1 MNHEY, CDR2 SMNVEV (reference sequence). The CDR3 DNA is TGTGCCAGGCCCCCGGGGTTGAGCACTGAAGCTTTCTTT. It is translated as CARPPGLSTEAFF.

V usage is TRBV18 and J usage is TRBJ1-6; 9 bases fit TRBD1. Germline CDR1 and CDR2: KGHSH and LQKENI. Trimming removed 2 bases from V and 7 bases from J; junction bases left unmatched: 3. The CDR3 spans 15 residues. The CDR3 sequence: CASSPGTGLNSPLHF. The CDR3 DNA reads TGTGCCAGCTCACCAGGGACAGGGCTGAATTCACCCCTCCACTTT.

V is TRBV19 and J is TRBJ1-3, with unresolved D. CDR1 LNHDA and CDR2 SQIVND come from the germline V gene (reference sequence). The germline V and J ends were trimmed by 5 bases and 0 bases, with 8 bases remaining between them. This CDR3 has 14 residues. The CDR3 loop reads CASSPGNSGNTIYF. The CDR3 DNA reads TGTGCCAGTAGTCCGGGAAACTCTGGAAACACCATATATTTT.

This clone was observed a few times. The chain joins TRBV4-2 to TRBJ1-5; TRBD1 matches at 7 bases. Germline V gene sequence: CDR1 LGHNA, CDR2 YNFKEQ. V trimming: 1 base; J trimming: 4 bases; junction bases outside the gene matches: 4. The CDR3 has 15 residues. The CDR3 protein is CASSQVGDSNQPQHF. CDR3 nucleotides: TGTGCCAGCAGCCAAGTGGGGGACAGTAATCAGCCCCAGCATTTT.

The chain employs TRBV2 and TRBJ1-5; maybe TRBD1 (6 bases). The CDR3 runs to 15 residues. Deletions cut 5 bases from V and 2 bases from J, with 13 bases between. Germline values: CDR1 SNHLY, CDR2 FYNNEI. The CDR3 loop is CASSRQAYGNQPQHF. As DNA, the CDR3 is TGTGCCAGCAGTAGACAGGCGTACGGCAATCAGCCCCAGCATTTT.

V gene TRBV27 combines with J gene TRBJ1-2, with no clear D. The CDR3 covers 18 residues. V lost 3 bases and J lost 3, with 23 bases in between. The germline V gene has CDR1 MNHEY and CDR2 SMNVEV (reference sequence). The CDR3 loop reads CASSFRMGRADRHYGYTF. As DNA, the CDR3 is TGTGCCAGCAGTTTCCGGATGGGGAGAGCAGACCGGCACTATGGCTACACCTTC.

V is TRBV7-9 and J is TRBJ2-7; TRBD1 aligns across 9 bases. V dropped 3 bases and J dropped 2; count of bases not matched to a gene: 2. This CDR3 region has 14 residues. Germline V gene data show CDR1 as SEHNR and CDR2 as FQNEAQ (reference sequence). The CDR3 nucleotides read TGTGCCAGCAGCTTCGACAGGGGGACCTACGAGCAGTACTTC. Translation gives CASSFDRGTYEQYF. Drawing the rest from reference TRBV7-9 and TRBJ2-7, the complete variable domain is DTGVSQNPRHKITKRGQNVTFRCDPISEHNRLYWYRQTLGQGPEFLTYFQNEAQLEKSRLLSDRFSAERPKGSFSTLEIQRTEQGDSAMYLCASSFDRGTYEQYFGPGTRLTVT.

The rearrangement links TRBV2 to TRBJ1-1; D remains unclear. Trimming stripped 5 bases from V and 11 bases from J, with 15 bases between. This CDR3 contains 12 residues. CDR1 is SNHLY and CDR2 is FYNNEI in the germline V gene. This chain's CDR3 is CASSRGNYGAFF. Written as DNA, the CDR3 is TGTGCCAGCAGTCGCGGGAATTATGGCGCTTTCTTT.

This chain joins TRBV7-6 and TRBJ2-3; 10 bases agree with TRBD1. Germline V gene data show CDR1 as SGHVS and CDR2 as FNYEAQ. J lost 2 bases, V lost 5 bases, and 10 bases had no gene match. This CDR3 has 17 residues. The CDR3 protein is CASSNPGGTGDTDTQYF. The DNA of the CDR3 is TGTGCCAGCAGCAATCCGGGGGGGACAGGGGACACAGATACGCAGTATTTT.

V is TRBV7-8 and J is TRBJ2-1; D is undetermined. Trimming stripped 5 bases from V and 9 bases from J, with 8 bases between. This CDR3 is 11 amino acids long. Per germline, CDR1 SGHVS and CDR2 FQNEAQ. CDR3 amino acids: CASSLSFEQFF. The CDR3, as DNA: TGTGCCAGCAGCCTTTCTTTTGAGCAGTTCTTC.

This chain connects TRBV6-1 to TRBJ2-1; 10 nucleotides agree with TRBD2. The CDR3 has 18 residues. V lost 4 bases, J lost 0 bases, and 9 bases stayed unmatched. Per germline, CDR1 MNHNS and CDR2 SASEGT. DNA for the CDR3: TGTGCCAGCAGTGGTGGGCTAGCGGGGGCGAGCTCCTACAATGAGCAGTTCTTC. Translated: CASSGGLAGASSYNEQFF.

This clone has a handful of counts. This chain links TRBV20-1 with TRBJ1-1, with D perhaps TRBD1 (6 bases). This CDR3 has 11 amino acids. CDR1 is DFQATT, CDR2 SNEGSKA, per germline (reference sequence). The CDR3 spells CSVSGDTEAFF. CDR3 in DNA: TGCAGCGTGTCAGGGGACACTGAAGCTTTCTTT.

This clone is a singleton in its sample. DNA for the CDR3: TGCGCCAGCAGCTTGGAAGTGGCCAACTATGGCTACACCTTC. Amino acid sequence: CASSLEVANYGYTF. The rearrangement links TRBV5-1 to TRBJ1-2, with no clear D. CDR3 length: 14 residues. With 0 bases removed from V and 2 bases from J, the gap between germline ends came to 8 bases. Germline CDR1 is SGHRS and CDR2 is YFSETQ.

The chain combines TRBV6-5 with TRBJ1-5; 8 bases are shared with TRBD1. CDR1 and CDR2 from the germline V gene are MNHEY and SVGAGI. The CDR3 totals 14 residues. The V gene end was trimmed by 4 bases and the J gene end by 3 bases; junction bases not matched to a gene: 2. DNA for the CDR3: TGTGCCAGCAGTTGGACAGGGAACAATCAGCCCCAGCATTTT. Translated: CASSWTGNNQPQHF.

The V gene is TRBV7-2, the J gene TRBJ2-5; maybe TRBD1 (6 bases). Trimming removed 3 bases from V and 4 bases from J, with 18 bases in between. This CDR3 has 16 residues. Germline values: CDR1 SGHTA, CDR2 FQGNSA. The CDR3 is CASSLSRARDTETQYF. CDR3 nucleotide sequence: TGTGCCAGCAGCTTGTCAAGAGCCCGGGACACAGAGACCCAGTACTTC.

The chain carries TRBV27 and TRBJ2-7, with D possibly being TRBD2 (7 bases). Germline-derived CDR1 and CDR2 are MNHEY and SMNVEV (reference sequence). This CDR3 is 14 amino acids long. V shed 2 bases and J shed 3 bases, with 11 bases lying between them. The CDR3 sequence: CASSLRGANYEQYF. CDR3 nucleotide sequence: TGTGCCAGCAGTTTACGGGGGGCCAACTACGAGCAGTACTTC.